This is a list of T cell receptor beta chains from one sample in a study of ipilimumab plus nivolumab after autologous stem cell transplantation. Assay used: immunoSEQ multiplex PCR; TCRdb lists only in-frame clones, some missing. This sample carries roughly 40,000 clones, about 92% of them seen once, and the ten largest clones take around 1%. Specimen: PBMCs, collected in a trial of ipilimumab plus nivolumab as post-transplant consolidation. These receptors were taken from a male donor with multiple myeloma. Each CDR3 is given with its conserved first and last residue. The D gene is left open where the match is weak. The size of a clone is reported for some rows only, either as once, few or many, or as a class for expanded clones.

D gene	V gene	J gene	clone size	CDR3 protein	CDR3 DNA
TRBD2	TRBV7-2	TRBJ2-3	NA	CASSPASGRAGTQYF	TGTGCCAGCAGCCCCGCTAGCGGGAGGGCCGGTACGCAGTATTTT
NA	TRBV11-3	TRBJ2-1	NA	CASSGRDYNEQFF	TGTGCCAGCAGCGGCCGGGACTACAATGAGCAGTTCTTC
NA	TRBV9	TRBJ2-1	once	CASSVVPSQQFF	TGTGCCAGCAGCGTAGTCCCTAGTCAGCAGTTCTTC
NA	TRBV6-5	TRBJ2-7	NA	CASSYQAGSYEQYF	TGTGCCAGCAGTTACCAAGCTGGGTCCTACGAGCAGTACTTC
NA	TRBV7-9	TRBJ2-7	NA	CASSLGDRSYEQYF	TGTGCCAGCAGCTTAGGCGACAGGTCCTACGAGCAGTACTTC
NA	TRBV29-1	TRBJ2-7	NA	CSVEDPGREQYF	TGCAGCGTTGAAGATCCGGGGCGTGAGCAGTACTTC
TRBD1	TRBV9	TRBJ2-1	NA	CASSAPPTGGGEQFF	TGTGCCAGCAGCGCCCCTCCGACAGGGGGCGGGGAGCAGTTCTTC
NA	TRBV2	TRBJ1-1	NA	CASGSWTTEAFF	TGTGCCAGCGGCTCTTGGACAACCGAAGCTTTCTTT
TRBD1	TRBV6-6	TRBJ2-4	NA	CASSYAPEGGLGHF	TGTGCCAGCAGTTATGCCCCCGAAGGGGGCCTAGGACACTTC
NA	TRBV5-1	TRBJ2-7	once	CASSLVGRTYEQYF	TGCGCCAGCAGCTTGGTCGGGCGGACCTACGAGCAGTACTTC
TRBD1	TRBV6-1	TRBJ1-2	NA	CASRGQAGRNDYTF	TGTGCCAGCAGAGGACAGGCTGGTCGGAATGACTACACCTTC
NA	TRBV7-2	TRBJ1-1	NA	CASSPTGRVNTEAFF	TGTGCCAGCAGCCCTACCGGGAGGGTGAACACTGAAGCTTTCTTT
TRBD1	TRBV27	TRBJ1-2	medium-sized	CASSLVGTGVLNGYTF	TGTGCCAGCAGTTTAGTGGGGACAGGGGTTTTAAATGGCTACACCTTC
TRBD2	TRBV28	TRBJ2-5	NA	CASTRRAGGRQETQYF	TGTGCCAGCACCCGGAGGGCGGGGGGGCGTCAAGAGACCCAGTACTTC
NA	TRBV6-1	TRBJ1-4	NA	CASSEVNNEKLFF	TGTGCCAGCAGTGAAGTCAATAATGAAAAACTGTTTTTT
NA	TRBV7-9	TRBJ1-1	NA	CASAFVGHLNTEAFF	TGTGCCAGCGCCTTCGTGGGACATCTGAACACTGAAGCTTTCTTT
NA	TRBV6-1	TRBJ2-5	NA	CASSLRTETQYF	TGTGCCAGCAGTCTGCGAACAGAGACCCAGTACTTC
TRBD2	TRBV4-1	TRBJ2-2	NA	CASSQGPLGRGTGELFF	TGCGCCAGCAGCCAAGGCCCCCTAGGGAGGGGTACCGGGGAGCTGTTTTTT
TRBD2	TRBV7-3	TRBJ2-5	NA	CASSRAGAGGETQYF	TGTGCCAGCAGCCGGGCAGGTGCGGGAGGAGAGACCCAGTACTTC
NA	TRBV27	TRBJ2-1	NA	CASIPGGLYNEQFF	TGTGCCAGCATTCCAGGAGGACTATACAATGAGCAGTTCTTC
NA	TRBV27	TRBJ2-1	NA	CASSWGGPAYNEQFF	TGTGCCAGCAGTTGGGGGGGGCCCGCTTACAATGAGCAGTTCTTC
NA	TRBV4-3	TRBJ1-1	NA	CASSPSWQNTEAFF	TGCGCCAGCAGCCCGTCGTGGCAGAACACTGAAGCTTTCTTT
TRBD1	TRBV27	TRBJ1-4	NA	CASRTGTGREKLFF	TGTGCCAGCAGGACCGGGACAGGTCGTGAAAAACTGTTTTTT
TRBD2	TRBV28	TRBJ2-1	NA	CASRRAGVNYNEQFF	TGTGCCAGTCGGCGGGCGGGAGTGAATTACAATGAGCAGTTCTTC
NA	TRBV19	TRBJ1-2	NA	CATQRGGAYGYTF	TGTGCCACCCAACGGGGGGGGGCCTATGGCTACACCTTC
NA	TRBV7-6	TRBJ2-1	NA	CASSAHWLGPSNEQFF	TGTGCCAGCAGCGCCCATTGGTTGGGCCCCTCCAATGAGCAGTTCTTC
TRBD1	TRBV7-3	TRBJ2-2	NA	CASSPDRGNTGELFF	TGTGCCAGCAGCCCGGACAGGGGTAACACCGGGGAGCTGTTTTTT
TRBD1	TRBV7-9	TRBJ1-2	NA	CASSYAGTGGFGYTF	TGTGCCAGCAGCTACGCCGGGACAGGGGGCTTTGGCTACACCTTC
NA	TRBV2	TRBJ2-5	once	CASITGVEETQYF	TGTGCCAGCATCACCGGGGTCGAAGAGACCCAGTACTTC
NA	TRBV27	TRBJ2-5	NA	CASSLWGSSETQYF	TGTGCCAGCAGTTTATGGGGCAGCAGTGAGACCCAGTACTTC
TRBD1	TRBV5-1	TRBJ1-6	NA	CASSLRTGGNSPLHF	TGCGCCAGCAGCTTGAGGACAGGGGGCAATTCACCCCTCCACTTT
NA	TRBV19	TRBJ1-1	NA	CASNTGMNTEAFF	TGTGCCAGCAACACTGGAATGAACACTGAAGCTTTCTTT
TRBD1	TRBV2	TRBJ1-6	NA	CASTLTGVINSPLHF	TGTGCCAGCACCCTGACAGGGGTTATTAATTCACCCCTCCACTTT
TRBD1	TRBV19	TRBJ1-3	NA	CASSPPGQGYSGNTIYF	TGTGCCAGTAGTCCCCCGGGACAGGGATACTCTGGAAACACCATATATTTT
NA	TRBV4-2	TRBJ2-7	NA	CASSLQGSSYEQYF	TGTGCCAGCAGCCTGCAGGGGAGCTCCTACGAGCAGTACTTC
NA	TRBV27	TRBJ2-7	NA	CASSSRLLYEQYF	TGTGCCAGCAGTTCCAGACTACTCTACGAGCAGTACTTC
NA	TRBV7-3	TRBJ2-1	NA	CASSLSRVNEQFF	TGTGCCAGCAGCTTAAGTAGGGTCAATGAGCAGTTCTTC
NA	TRBV27	TRBJ2-1	once	CASSLDTSFGNEQFF	TGTGCCAGCAGTTTAGATACTAGTTTTGGGAATGAGCAGTTCTTC
NA	TRBV5-4	TRBJ1-1	once	CASIDADSPMGKGEAFF	TGTGCCAGCATCGATGCCGACAGCCCCATGGGGAAGGGTGAAGCTTTCTTT
NA	TRBV19	TRBJ2-3	NA	CASSRAAADTQYF	TGTGCCAGTAGTCGGGCAGCCGCGGATACGCAGTATTTT
NA	TRBV20-1	TRBJ2-1	NA	CSAPMTDEQFF	TGCAGTGCTCCGATGACAGACGAGCAGTTCTTC
TRBD2	TRBV9	TRBJ2-1	NA	CASSPRGGRVEEQFF	TGTGCCAGCAGCCCGCGAGGCGGGAGGGTAGAGGAGCAGTTCTTC
NA	TRBV19	TRBJ2-7	once	CASSSQASSYEQYF	TGTGCCAGTAGTTCCCAGGCGAGCTCCTACGAGCAGTACTTC
TRBD2	TRBV19	TRBJ2-3	once	CASSIVSGSDTDTQYF	TGTGCCAGTAGTATTGTCAGCGGGAGTGACACAGATACGCAGTATTTT